Listed below are T cell receptor beta chains from one sample, sequenced in a study of blood T cell repertoires in COVID-19. Sequenced by immunoSEQ multiplex PCR; TCRdb stores in-frame clones only, minus some. The table shows 500,000 or so clones, with around 87% occurring only once. The sample taken for sequencing was PBMCs or T cells enriched from blood (not recorded which). The receptors originated from a woman between 18 and 29 years old who had recovered from COVID-19. Both conserved end residues are part of each CDR3. D genes are given only for firm matches. Clone size is given for some rows only: seen once, a few or many times, or a class if the clone is expanded.

d_gene | len | j_gene | v_gene | abundance | CDR3nt | CDR3aa
TRBD1 | 13 | TRBJ1-2 | TRBV28 | - | TGTGCCAGCAAGACAGGGGGCCTGTATGGCTACACCTTC | CASKTGGLYGYTF
- | 11 | TRBJ2-7 | TRBV6-4 | - | TGTGCCAGCGTTTCTCCGAGGGAGCAGTACTTC | CASVSPREQYF
TRBD1 | 15 | TRBJ2-7 | TRBV9 | - | TGTGCCAGCAGCGCCGAAGGGGGCCTCACCTACGAGCAGTACTTC | CASSAEGGLTYEQYF
TRBD2 | 14 | TRBJ2-3 | TRBV29-1 | - | TGCAGCGTTGGGACTAGCGGGGGCACAGATACGCAGTATTTT | CSVGTSGGTDTQYF
- | 15 | TRBJ2-7 | TRBV19 | - | TGTGCCAGTAGTATCTCCGAGACAGCCCTCTACGAGCAGTACTTC | CASSISETALYEQYF
- | 13 | TRBJ1-1 | TRBV7-2 | few | TGTGCCAGCAGCCCGGAGTTGAACACTGAAGCTTTCTTT | CASSPELNTEAFF
TRBD1 | 14 | TRBJ1-2 | TRBV27 | - | TGTGCCAGCACCCCAGGGGGCGCATCTTATGGCTACACCTTC | CASTPGGASYGYTF
TRBD2 | 15 | TRBJ2-5 | TRBV12-5 | - | TGTGCTAGTGGTTTGTTACTCCCCGGGGGGAGGACCCAGTACTTC | CASGLLLPGGRTQYF
- | 14 | TRBJ2-5 | TRBV18 | - | TGTGCCAGCTCACCGGAGGGGGGGAGAGAGACCCAGTACTTC | CASSPEGGRETQYF
TRBD1 | 15 | TRBJ1-3 | TRBV2 | few | TGTGCCAGCAGGATGACGACAGGGCCTGGAAACACCATATATTTT | CASRMTTGPGNTIYF
- | 13 | TRBJ2-5 | TRBV7-9 | - | TGTGCCAGCAGCTTAGAACAGGGAAAGACCCAGTACTTC | CASSLEQGKTQYF
- | 13 | TRBJ2-7 | TRBV6-5 | - | TGTGCCAGCAGTTACTCCCCCCGCTACGAGCAGTACTTC | CASSYSPRYEQYF
TRBD1 | 14 | TRBJ1-1 | TRBV7-9 | - | TGTGCCAGCAGCCGAACAGGGGGAGATACTGAAGCTTTCTTT | CASSRTGGDTEAFF
TRBD2 | 16 | TRBJ2-2 | TRBV5-1 | - | TGCGCCAGCAGCTTATCAGCGGGGGGGCGGACCGGGGAGCTGTTTTTT | CASSLSAGGRTGELFF
- | 13 | TRBJ1-1 | TRBV30 | - | TGTGCCTGGGGGGCGGGGAGTGGGTCTGAAGCTTTCTTT | CAWGAGSGSEAFF
- | 11 | TRBJ2-3 | TRBV29-1 | - | TGCAGCGCTCTATACACAGATACGCAGTATTTT | CSALYTDTQYF
- | 14 | TRBJ1-4 | TRBV19 | few | TGTGCCAGTAGTAGGACAGAGCAGGATGAAAAACTGTTTTTT | CASSRTEQDEKLFF
- | 13 | TRBJ1-1 | TRBV3-1/TRBV3-2 | - | TGTGCCAGCAGCCGGGAGGGATACACTGAAGCTTTCTTT | CASSREGYTEAFF
TRBD2 | 16 | TRBJ2-5 | TRBV6-5 | - | TGTGCCAGCAGTTACGGTGGGGGGGATCTTCAAGAGACCCAGTACTTC | CASSYGGGDLQETQYF
- | 15 | TRBJ1-2 | TRBV4-2 | - | TGTGCCAGCAGACGCCATGGACCACAGGGCGATGGCTACACCTTC | CASRRHGPQGDGYTF
- | 13 | TRBJ2-1 | TRBV7-8 | - | TGTGCCAGCAGCCTGACAGGCATAGGTGAGCAGTTCTTC | CASSLTGIGEQFF
- | 14 | TRBJ1-4 | TRBV7-2 | - | TGTGCCAGCAGCAACGACTTATCTCGTGTAAAACTGTTTTTT | CASSNDLSRVKLFF